Each of the 10 T cell receptor beta chains below was sequenced from the same sample in a study of blood T cell repertoires in COVID-19. Some clones are missing from TCRdb's copy, which holds only in-frame ones; the method was immunoSEQ multiplex PCR. In the table there are over 50,000 clones, around four fifths of which are singletons. The sequenced material came from peripheral blood. The receptors stem from a man in his 70s with acute or convalescent COVID-19.

The chain has TRBV18 and TRBJ2-2; a possible D gene is TRBD2 (6 bases). The CDR3 consists of 17 residues. V was trimmed by 3 bases and J by 6 bases, leaving 20 bases between them. The germline V gene has CDR1 KGHSH and CDR2 LQKENI. This CDR3 is CASSPVGVSGPPGELFF. The CDR3, as DNA: TGTGCCAGCTCACCGGTCGGGGTTAGCGGACCGCCCGGGGAGCTGTTTTTT.

This chain connects TRBV6-5 to TRBJ2-7; 9 nucleotides agree with TRBD1. The CDR3 is made up of 15 amino acids. V was clipped by 0 bases and J by 7 bases; unmatched bases: 7. Germline CDR1 reads MNHEY; CDR2 reads SVGAGI. As DNA, the CDR3 is TGTGCCAGCAGTTACTCCGGGACAGGGTTTGAGGAGCAGTACTTC. Its translation is CASSYSGTGFEEQYF.

This rearrangement joins TRBV20-1 to TRBJ1-5; unclear D gene. The CDR3 spans 12 residues. CDR1 is DFQATT and CDR2 is SNEGSKA in the germline V gene (reference sequence). Trimming removed 3 bases from V and 7 bases from J, with 10 bases in between. The CDR3 DNA follows: TGCAGTGCTAGTGGCTCCGGGCAGCCCCAGCATTTT. Its protein product is CSASGSGQPQHF.

This chain connects TRBV5-1 to TRBJ2-2; perhaps TRBD1 as D (5 bases). The CDR3 totals 15 residues. V was clipped by 4 bases and J by 5 bases, with 15 bases between them. The germline V gene has CDR1 SGHRS and CDR2 YFSETQ. The CDR3: CASSHAQGSTGELFF. CDR3 DNA: TGCGCCAGCAGCCATGCGCAGGGATCGACCGGGGAGCTGTTTTTT.

This clone was seen only once. This chain links TRBV11-3 with TRBJ2-3, with D possibly matching TRBD2 (6 bases). V was cut by 1 base and J by 4 bases, with 9 bases left in between. Germline CDR1 and CDR2: SGHNT and YENEEA. CDR3 length: 14 amino acids. The CDR3 DNA follows: TGTGCCAGCAGCTTAGGTCGACTAGCAGATACGCAGTATTTT. Encoded protein: CASSLGRLADTQYF.

This clone was detected once. The chain combines TRBV6-2 or TRBV6-3 with TRBJ1-5, with D uncertain. V dropped 4 bases and J dropped 2 bases, with 9 bases sitting between them. This CDR3 has 14 residues. The germline V gene has CDR1 MNHEY and CDR2 SVGEGT. CDR3 in amino acids: CASSFAQGNQPQHF. The CDR3, as DNA: TGTGCCAGCAGTTTCGCTCAGGGCAATCAGCCCCAGCATTTT.

The V and J genes are TRBV6-5 and TRBJ1-1; D is undetermined. The CDR3 consists of 14 residues. From germline, CDR1 is MNHEY and CDR2 SVGAGI. Trimming left V 6 bases short and J 1 base short, with 12 bases between. The CDR3 sequence is CASSPAGSNTEAFF. The CDR3 nucleotides are TGTGCCAGCAGCCCCGCCGGGTCGAACACTGAAGCTTTCTTT.

This rearrangement joins TRBV27 to TRBJ2-7; maybe TRBD1 (5 bases). V was trimmed by 4 bases and J by 3 bases, leaving 13 bases between them. The CDR3 loop spans 14 amino acids. Germline CDR1 is MNHEY and CDR2 is SMNVEV (reference sequence). The CDR3, as DNA: TGTGCCAGCAGTTGCAGGGCCTTGTACTACGAGCAGTACTTC. Its translation is CASSCRALYYEQYF.

The chain is built from TRBV7-8 and TRBJ1-1; 9 bases line up with TRBD1. V lost 5 bases and J lost 8; bases outside the gene matches: 3. CDR3 size: 12 residues. The germline CDR1 and CDR2 sequences are SGHVS and FQNEAQ. This CDR3 reads CASSLDRGEAFF. In DNA form, the CDR3 reads TGTGCCAGCAGCCTCGACAGGGGGGAAGCTTTCTTT.

The chain employs TRBV5-1 and TRBJ1-2; 8 bases line up with TRBD1. The CDR3 loop spans 16 amino acids. V was pared by 0 bases and J by 1 base, with 5 bases of the junction left unmatched. Germline V gene sequence: CDR1 SGHRS, CDR2 YFSETQ. The DNA of the CDR3 is TGCGCCAGCAGCTTGGGGACAGGGCCACTTAACTATGGCTACACCTTC. It is translated as CASSLGTGPLNYGYTF.